The TCR beta chain described here comes from a study of cytomegalovirus exposure and HLA in healthy donors. Study-wide results and caveats: A few CMV-associated chains were confirmed in vitro to be specific for CMV antigens. A previous analysis found most TCR beta V segments productive roughly 90% or roughly 30% of the time.

From germline, CDR1 is SNHLY and CDR2 FYNNEI. This CDR3 spans 14 amino acids. Trimming removed 6 bases from V and 1 base from J, with 11 bases in between. PCR used 60 Vbeta primers and 13 Jbeta primers. The repertoire was sequenced with immunoSEQ multiplex PCR; TCRdb's copy has only in-frame clones and lacks some. This sample contains about 200,000 clones. For this clone: What it binds is not known.

The receptor's source is a girl aged 2 to 9 in good health and CMV-seropositive. The sequenced sample consisted of PBMCs. The rearrangement joins TRBV2 to TRBJ2-3; perhaps TRBD2 as D (6 bases). The CDR3: CASRTLAGTDTQYF. The CDR3 DNA sequence: TGTGCCAGCAGGACACTAGCCGGCACAGATACGCAGTATTTT. Full variable domain (outside the CDR3, taken from reference TRBV2 and TRBJ2-3): EPEVTQTPSHQVTQMGQEVILRCVPISNHLYFYWYRQILGQKVEFLVSFYNNEISEKSEIFDDQFSVERPDGSNFTLKIRSTKLEDSAMYFCASRTLAGTDTQYFGPGTRLTVL.